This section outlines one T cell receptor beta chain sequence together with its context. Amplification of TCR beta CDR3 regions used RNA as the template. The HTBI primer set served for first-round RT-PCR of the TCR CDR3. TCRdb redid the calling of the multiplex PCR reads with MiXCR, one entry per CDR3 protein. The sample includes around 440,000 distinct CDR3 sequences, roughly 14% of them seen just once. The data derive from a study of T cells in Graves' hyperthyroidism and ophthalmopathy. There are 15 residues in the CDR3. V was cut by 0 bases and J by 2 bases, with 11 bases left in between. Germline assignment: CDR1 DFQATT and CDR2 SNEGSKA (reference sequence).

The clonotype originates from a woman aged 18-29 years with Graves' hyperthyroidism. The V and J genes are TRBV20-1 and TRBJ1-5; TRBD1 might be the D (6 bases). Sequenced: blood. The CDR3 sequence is CSARDIQGGNQPQHF. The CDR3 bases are TGCAGTGCTAGAGATATACAGGGAGGCAATCAGCCCCAGCATTTT.